These 16 T cell receptor beta chains originate from one sample sequenced in a study of identical twins. TCRdb processed the 5' RACE reads anew with MiXCR; each CDR3 protein has one entry. The sample lists about 530,000 distinct CDR3 sequences, about a fifth occurring once. These data also featured in a second study, about yellow fever vaccine responses in identical twins.

Sequenced material: CD4+ T cells sorted from blood. The receptor set was obtained from a young woman in good health.

The chain carries TRBV20-1 and TRBJ2-7; tentatively, D is TRBD1 or TRBD2 (5 bases each). The ends were cut back, 2 bases at V and 0 bases at J, with 8 bases in the middle. The CDR3 is 13 residues long. Germline V gene lookup returns CDR1 DFQATT and CDR2 SNEGSKA (reference sequence). CDR3 protein: CSARQRGSYEQYV. The CDR3 DNA follows: TGCAGTGCTAGACAGAGGGGCTCCTACGAGCAGTACGTC.

The chain recombines TRBV28 with TRBJ2-3; 8 bases line up with TRBD2. Germline CDR1 is MDHEN and CDR2 is SYDVKM. The CDR3 has 17 amino acids. V lost 6 bases to trimming and J lost 3 bases; unmatched junction nucleotides: 14. Here the CDR3 DNA reads TGTGCCAGCAGAACGACCGGGACTAGAAAGAAGACAGATACGCAGTATTTT. Translation: CASRTTGTRKKTDTQYF.

CDR3 DNA: TGTGCCAGCAGTGAGGACAGGGGGGAAGAGACCCAGTACTTC. Its protein product is CASSEDRGEETQYF. The V and J genes are TRBV2 and TRBJ2-5, with 10 bases aligning to TRBD1. The V and J ends lost 3 bases and 3 bases, in that order; junction bases with no gene match: 1. CDR1 is SNHLY and CDR2 is FYNNEI in the germline V gene. The length of the CDR3 is 14 residues.

The V and J genes are TRBV12-3 or TRBV12-4 and TRBJ2-7; 7 positions match TRBD2. Trimming took 6 bases from V and 1 from J; bases not matched to a gene: 12. The CDR3 has 16 residues. In DNA, the CDR3 is TGTGCCAGCAGCCCCGGACTAGAGGGAATGTCCTACGAGCAGTACTTC. Its translation: CASSPGLEGMSYEQYF.

The chain employs TRBV2 and TRBJ2-1, with a possible D match to TRBD1 (5 bases). This CDR3 spans 15 amino acids. Germline V CDR1 and CDR2: SNHLY, FYNNEI. Trimming shortened V by 3 bases and J by 7 bases, and 16 bases separated the two germline ends. The CDR3 is CASSEGLPVRNEQFF. Here the CDR3 DNA reads TGTGCCAGCAGTGAGGGGCTTCCCGTTCGAAATGAGCAGTTCTTC.

The chain uses TRBV24-1 and TRBJ2-5; maybe TRBD2 (6 bases). The CDR3 consists of 16 residues. Germline CDR1 KGHDR, CDR2 SFDVKD. V lost 3 bases to trimming and J lost 4 bases, with 17 bases between them. CDR3 sequence reads: CATSDPAGPVGETQYF. The CDR3 DNA follows: TGTGCCACCAGTGATCCGGCGGGGCCGGTGGGAGAGACCCAGTACTTC.

The rearrangement links TRBV20-1 to TRBJ2-5, with D perhaps TRBD1 (6 bases). Germline assignment: CDR1 DFQATT and CDR2 SNEGSKA (reference sequence). Trimming removed 2 bases at V and 4 bases at J, with 8 bases between. The CDR3 length is 12 residues. The DNA of the CDR3 is TGCAGTGCTAGACAGGGGCCAGAGACCCAGTACTTC. Translation gives CSARQGPETQYF.

DNA of the CDR3: TGCAGTGCTAGCTTGGGACTAGTACTCGATACGCAGTATTTT. Translated: CSASLGLVLDTQYF. J is TRBJ2-3 and V is TRBV20-1; 8 positions agree with TRBD2. Losses at the gene ends were 3 bases for V and 6 bases for J; bases not matched to a gene: 8. In germline, CDR1 is DFQATT, CDR2 SNEGSKA (reference sequence). The CDR3 has 14 amino acids.

This clonotype occurred a few times. The chain links TRBV28 to TRBJ1-5; no clear D. In germline, CDR1 is MDHEN, CDR2 SYDVKM. The CDR3 runs to 15 residues. The V gene lost 6 bases and the J gene lost 1 base, with 13 bases spanning the gap. CDR3 residues: CASRYGRGSNQPQHF. The CDR3 DNA reads as TGTGCCAGCAGATACGGGCGGGGAAGCAATCAGCCCCAGCATTTT. The complete variable domain, with remaining parts taken from reference TRBV28 and TRBJ1-5, reads DVKVTQSSRYLVKRTGEKVFLECVQDMDHENMFWYRQDPGLGLRLIYFSYDVKMKEKGDIPEGYSVSREKKERFSLILESASTNQTSMYLCASRYGRGSNQPQHFGDGTRLSIL.

This sequence joins TRBV7-3 and TRBJ2-1; D is perhaps TRBD1 or TRBD2 (6 bases each). The germline V gene encodes CDR1 SGHTA and CDR2 FQGTGA. The V and J ends lost 5 bases and 3 bases respectively, with 14 bases between them. This CDR3 spans 15 amino acids. In DNA form, the CDR3 reads TGTGCCAGCAGCCCGGGGGCGCCACTCTACAATGAGCAGTTCTTC. As protein: CASSPGAPLYNEQFF.

This clonotype has ten or more counts. The rearrangement links TRBV11-2 to TRBJ2-5, with a tentative D call TRBD1 (6 bases). The CDR3 is 12 amino acids. Trimming pared 4 bases from V and 7 bases from J, leaving 10 bases between. Germline assignment: CDR1 SGHAT and CDR2 FQNNGV. The CDR3 protein is CASSSPQGTQYF. The CDR3, as DNA: TGTGCCAGCAGCTCCCCACAGGGGACCCAGTACTTC.

The chain carries TRBV3-1 and TRBJ2-1; 14 positions agree with TRBD2. Germline V CDR1 and CDR2: LGHDT, YNNKEL (reference sequence). This CDR3 has 17 residues. V was clipped by 2 bases and J by 6 bases; unmatched bases: 6. CDR3 sequence reads: CASSQRGGTSGGNEQFF. CDR3 nucleotide sequence: TGTGCCAGCAGCCAAAGGGGAGGGACTAGCGGGGGCAATGAGCAGTTCTTC.

This clonotype was detected ten times or more. V gene TRBV5-1 combines with J gene TRBJ1-1; 7 nucleotides match TRBD1. V lost 4 bases and J lost 3; bases outside the gene matches: 6. The CDR3 sequence is 14 residues long. Germline-derived CDR1 and CDR2 are SGHRS and YFSETQ. The CDR3 nucleotides read TGCGCCAGCAGCCCGGGACAGCTGGACACTGAAGCTTTCTTT. Protein sequence: CASSPGQLDTEAFF.

The genes are TRBV12-3 or TRBV12-4 and TRBJ1-6, with D uncertain. The V and J ends lost 7 bases and 5 bases respectively, with 6 bases between them. The CDR3 length is 12 residues. The CDR3: CASTLDNSPLHF. CDR3 nucleotide sequence: TGTGCCAGCACCCTAGATAATTCACCCCTCCACTTT.

The DNA for the CDR3 is TGTGCCAGTAGTTCCCCGACAGCGAGCTCCTACAATGAGCAGTTCTTC. This translates into CASSSPTASSYNEQFF. The chain uses TRBV19 and TRBJ2-1, with D tentatively TRBD1 (5 bases). V was pared by 5 bases and J by 0 bases, with 14 bases between. This CDR3 has 16 amino acids. Germline values: CDR1 LNHDA, CDR2 SQIVND (reference sequence). Full variable domain (outside the CDR3, taken from reference TRBV19 and TRBJ2-1): DGGITQSPKYLFRKEGQNVTLSCEQNLNHDAMYWYRQDPGQGLRLIYYSQIVNDFQKGDIAEGYSVSREKKESFPLTVTSAQKNPTAFYLCASSSPTASSYNEQFFGPGTRLTVL.

This rearrangement joins TRBV20-1 to TRBJ2-7; 8 nucleotides line up with TRBD2. Unmatched junction bases numbered 7, after V lost 6 bases and J lost 3 bases. CDR1 and CDR2 (germline): DFQATT, SNEGSKA (reference sequence). The CDR3 spans 13 residues. In nucleotides, the CDR3 is TGCAGTGCGGGCCGGAGCGGGAGCTACGAGCAGTACTTC. It codes for CSAGRSGSYEQYF.